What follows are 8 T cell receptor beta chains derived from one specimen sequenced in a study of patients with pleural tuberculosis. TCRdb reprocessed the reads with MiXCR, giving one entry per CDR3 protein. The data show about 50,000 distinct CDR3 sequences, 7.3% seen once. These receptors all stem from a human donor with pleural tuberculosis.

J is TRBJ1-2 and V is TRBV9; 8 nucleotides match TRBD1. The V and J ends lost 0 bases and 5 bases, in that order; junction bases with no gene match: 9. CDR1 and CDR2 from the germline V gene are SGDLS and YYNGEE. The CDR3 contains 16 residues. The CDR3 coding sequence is TGTGCCAGCAGCGTAGATCCAGGACAGGGTGGATATGGCTACACCTTC. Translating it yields CASSVDPGQGGYGYTF.

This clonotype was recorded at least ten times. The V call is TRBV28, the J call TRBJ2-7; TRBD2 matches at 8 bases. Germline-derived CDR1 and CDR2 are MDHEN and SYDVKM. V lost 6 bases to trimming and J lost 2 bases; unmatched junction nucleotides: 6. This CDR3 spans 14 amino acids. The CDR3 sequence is CASREAGGTYEQYF. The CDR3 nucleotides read TGTGCCAGCAGAGAGGCGGGAGGCACCTACGAGCAGTACTTC.

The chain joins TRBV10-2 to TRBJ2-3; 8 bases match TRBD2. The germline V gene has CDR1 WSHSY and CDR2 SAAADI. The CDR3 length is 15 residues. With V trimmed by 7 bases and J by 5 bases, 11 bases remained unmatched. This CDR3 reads CASIHGRAGEDTQYF. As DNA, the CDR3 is TGCGCCAGCATTCACGGGAGGGCGGGTGAAGATACGCAGTATTTT.

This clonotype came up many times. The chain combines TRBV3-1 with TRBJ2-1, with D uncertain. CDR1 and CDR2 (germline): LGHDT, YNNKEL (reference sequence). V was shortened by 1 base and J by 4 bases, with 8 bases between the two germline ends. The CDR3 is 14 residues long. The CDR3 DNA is TGTGCCAGCAGCCAAGGAGGAAATTACAATGAGCAGTTCTTC. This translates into CASSQGGNYNEQFF.

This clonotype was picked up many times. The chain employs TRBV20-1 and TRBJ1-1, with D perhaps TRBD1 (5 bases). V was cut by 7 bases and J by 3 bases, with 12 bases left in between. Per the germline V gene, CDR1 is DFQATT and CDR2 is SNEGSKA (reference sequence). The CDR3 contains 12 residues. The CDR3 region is CSVTAGDTEAFF. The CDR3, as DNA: TGCAGTGTTACAGCGGGGGACACTGAAGCTTTCTTT.

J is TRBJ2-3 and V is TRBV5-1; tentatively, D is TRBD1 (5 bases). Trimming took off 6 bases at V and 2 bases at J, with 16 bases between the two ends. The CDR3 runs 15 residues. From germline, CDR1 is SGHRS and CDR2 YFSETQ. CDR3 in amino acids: CASMAPDSLTDTQYF. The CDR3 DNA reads TGCGCCAGCATGGCCCCAGACAGCCTCACAGATACGCAGTATTTT.

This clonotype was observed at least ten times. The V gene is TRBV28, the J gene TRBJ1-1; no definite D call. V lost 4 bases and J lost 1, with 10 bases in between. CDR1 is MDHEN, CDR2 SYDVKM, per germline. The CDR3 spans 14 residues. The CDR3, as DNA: TGTGCCAGCAGTTCCTTATGGGGGAACACTGAAGCTTTCTTT. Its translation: CASSSLWGNTEAFF.

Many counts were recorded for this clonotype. CDR3 protein: CASSGGLAETQYF. The CDR3 DNA reads TGTGCCAGCAGCGGAGGACTAGCGGAGACCCAGTACTTC. This chain connects TRBV11-2 to TRBJ2-5; 9 bases align to TRBD2. CDR1 is SGHAT, CDR2 FQNNGV, per germline. V lost 5 bases to trimming and J lost 5 bases; unmatched junction nucleotides: 3. This CDR3 has 13 amino acids.